Below are 26 T cell receptor beta chains sequenced from a single sample in a study of early T cells in non-severe SARS-CoV-2 infection. TCRdb called the 5' RACE reads again in MiXCR, with one record for every CDR3 protein. The sample records around 57,000 distinct CDR3 sequences, roughly 5.7% being singletons. This specimen consisted of whole blood, obtained at baseline. All receptors derive from an adult who was a healthcare worker with PCR-confirmed SARS-CoV-2 infection or an uninfected control (not recorded which).

This clonotype was seen a handful of times. The chain employs TRBV11-3 and TRBJ2-3; no definite D call. V lost 1 base, J lost 4 bases, and 15 bases lay in between. CDR1 and CDR2 (germline): SGHNT, YENEEA. The length of the CDR3 is 16 residues. The CDR3 DNA reads as TGTGCCAGCAGCTTAGGGGCGTCTGCCCGGGCAGATACGCAGTATTTT. Its protein product is CASSLGASARADTQYF.

There are a few counts of this clonotype. V gene TRBV11-3 combines with J gene TRBJ2-3; TRBD2 matches at 10 bases. From germline, CDR1 is SGHNT and CDR2 YENEEA. The CDR3 consists of 15 residues. V shed 5 bases, J shed 1 base, and the junction held 3 bases outside the gene matches. The CDR3 protein is CASSAGTSGTDTQYF. Here the CDR3 DNA reads TGTGCCAGCAGCGCAGGGACTAGCGGCACAGATACGCAGTATTTT.

This clonotype appeared a few times. J is TRBJ1-3 and V is TRBV6-1, with 7 positions matching TRBD1. Germline assignment: CDR1 MNHNS and CDR2 SASEGT. After removal of 0 bases from V and 0 bases from J, the junction contained 2 bases not matched to a gene. The CDR3 totals 16 residues. CDR3 loop: CASSEAWTGSGNTIYF. DNA for the CDR3: TGTGCCAGCAGTGAAGCGTGGACAGGCTCTGGAAACACCATATATTTT.

This clonotype was observed at least ten times. The rearrangement uses TRBV5-1 and TRBJ2-3; D ambiguous. CDR3 length: 14 amino acids. CDR1 and CDR2 (germline): SGHRS, YFSETQ. V shed 1 base and J shed 4 bases, with 10 bases lying between them. CDR3 in DNA: TGCGCCAGCAGCTTGAGGCCCCCCCCAGATACGCAGTATTTT. Its protein is CASSLRPPPDTQYF.

This clonotype was recorded many times. The rearrangement joins TRBV11-2 to TRBJ1-3; no reliable D call. CDR3 length: 13 residues. Trimming cost V 3 bases and J 8 bases, with 11 bases left between them. Germline CDR1 reads SGHAT; CDR2 reads FQNNGV. The CDR3 loop is CASSLAGSDTIYF. CDR3 bases: TGTGCCAGCAGCTTGGCAGGTTCGGACACCATATATTTT.

The rearrangement links TRBV19 to TRBJ1-2; D unclear. Germline-derived CDR1 and CDR2 are LNHDA and SQIVND (reference sequence). V lost 3 bases, J lost 1 base, and 9 bases lay in between. The CDR3 contains 14 residues. The CDR3 sequence: CASSISAGNYGYTF. As DNA, the CDR3 is TGTGCCAGTAGTATCTCTGCTGGTAACTATGGCTACACCTTC.

This clonotype was detected ten times or more. This rearrangement joins TRBV11-1 to TRBJ2-5; the D gene is possibly TRBD2 (5 bases). Germline-derived CDR1 and CDR2 are SGHAT and FQDESV (reference sequence). The V end lost 4 bases, the J end lost 5 bases, and 14 bases lay between the germline ends. This CDR3 region has 14 residues. The CDR3 sequence: CASSSTPGVETQYF. As DNA, the CDR3 is TGTGCCAGCAGCTCTACGCCCGGGGTGGAGACCCAGTACTTC.

Many counts were recorded for this clonotype. V gene TRBV7-2 combines with J gene TRBJ1-2, with a possible D match to TRBD1 (5 bases). Looked up from germline, CDR1 is SGHTA and CDR2 is FQGNSA. The ends were cut back, 1 base at V and 4 bases at J, with 10 bases in the middle. The CDR3 consists of 14 residues. The CDR3 loop reads CASSLGGASYGYTF. The DNA for the CDR3 is TGTGCCAGCAGCTTAGGTGGGGCGTCCTATGGCTACACCTTC.

This clonotype was seen at least ten times. The chain combines TRBV28 with TRBJ2-1; 7 bases agree with TRBD2. Trimming cost V 8 bases and J 5 bases; bases outside gene matches: 6. In germline, CDR1 is MDHEN, CDR2 SYDVKM. This CDR3 is built from 13 residues. CDR3 in DNA: TGTGCCAGCTCCAGGGAGGGGAACAATGAGCAGTTCTTC. Its translation: CASSREGNNEQFF.

This clonotype was observed at least ten times. The chain joins TRBV6-4 to TRBJ2-6; D is ambiguous. The CDR3 is 14 residues long. Trimming pared 5 bases from V and 2 bases from J, leaving 7 bases between. The V gene's germline CDR1 is MRHNA and CDR2 SNTAGT. CDR3: CASSPVTGANVLTF. The CDR3 DNA sequence: TGTGCCAGCAGTCCCGTGACTGGGGCCAACGTCCTGACTTTC.

This clonotype was counted at least ten times. The chain joins TRBV12-3 or TRBV12-4 to TRBJ2-7; 11 bases are a match to TRBD2. With 7 bases clipped from V and 4 bases from J, the junction kept 6 bases outside the gene matches. CDR3 length: 14 residues. Here the CDR3 DNA reads TGTGCCAGCACCCACCGACTAGCGGGATACGAGCAGTACTTC. It yields the protein CASTHRLAGYEQYF.

This clonotype was counted at least ten times. The chain recombines TRBV9 with TRBJ2-1; 7 positions agree with TRBD2. V dropped 0 bases and J dropped 5; count of bases not matched to a gene: 8. There are 16 residues in the CDR3. Germline V gene data show CDR1 as SGDLS and CDR2 as YYNGEE. DNA for the CDR3: TGTGCCAGCAGCGTAGGGTCTAGCGGTCGTAACAATGAGCAGTTCTTC. This sequence encodes CASSVGSSGRNNEQFF.

This clonotype has a count of ten or more. The rearrangement links TRBV29-1 to TRBJ1-1, with D perhaps TRBD1 (6 bases). This CDR3 has 15 residues. Germline V CDR1 and CDR2: SQVTM, ANQGSEA. V was trimmed by 3 bases and J by 0 bases, leaving 14 bases between them. The CDR3 region is CSVDGGAGVNTEAFF. DNA of the CDR3: TGCAGCGTTGATGGGGGCGCCGGGGTGAACACTGAAGCTTTCTTT.

This clonotype has ten or more counts. V and J are TRBV6-5 and TRBJ1-1; a weak D match, TRBD1 (5 bases). Germline V CDR1 and CDR2: MNHEY, SVGAGI. V dropped 0 bases and J dropped 7 bases, with 12 bases sitting between them. The CDR3 spans 14 residues. The DNA for the CDR3 is TGTGCCAGCAGTTACTCTTCGGGGCTGGTTGAAGCTTTCTTT. The encoded protein is CASSYSSGLVEAFF.

This clonotype was detected ten times or more. This chain connects TRBV2 to TRBJ2-7; D remains ambiguous. This CDR3 has 14 residues. V was cut by 5 bases and J by 0 bases, with 11 bases left in between. Germline V CDR1 and CDR2: SNHLY, FYNNEI. The CDR3 nucleotides read TGTGCCAGCAGTTCCGACCTGAGCTCCTACGAGCAGTACTTC. Translated, it gives CASSSDLSSYEQYF.

This clonotype was counted at least ten times. The chain links TRBV20-1 to TRBJ2-1; 9 bases agree with TRBD2. With V trimmed by 2 bases and J by 6 bases, 5 bases remained unmatched. The CDR3 covers 14 residues. Germline CDR1 reads DFQATT; CDR2 reads SNEGSKA (reference sequence). The CDR3 nucleotides read TGCAGTGCTAGACGGCGGGAGGGCCGCAATGAGCAGTTCTTC. Protein: CSARRREGRNEQFF.

In this sample, this clonotype turned up many times. This sequence joins TRBV21-1 and TRBJ2-5. TRBV21-1 constitutes a pseudogene. The CDR3 consists of 11 residues. The CDR3 protein is CASSAHKTQYF. The DNA for the CDR3 is TGTGCCAGCAGCGCGCACAAGACCCAGTACTTC.

This clonotype was observed at least ten times. This chain connects TRBV6-1 to TRBJ2-7; unclear D gene. Germline assignment: CDR1 MNHNS and CDR2 SASEGT. This CDR3 region has 14 residues. V dropped 3 bases and J dropped 3 bases, with 12 bases sitting between them. CDR3: CASSDGAEFYEQYF. The CDR3 nucleotides are TGTGCCAGCAGTGACGGCGCGGAGTTCTACGAGCAGTACTTC.

In its sample, this clonotype was seen many times. V and J are TRBV4-2 and TRBJ1-6, with D perhaps TRBD1 (5 bases). Per germline, CDR1 LGHNA and CDR2 YNFKEQ. V was shortened by 2 bases and J by 5 bases, with 13 bases between the two germline ends. CDR3 length: 16 residues. CDR3 sequence: CASSQQSGGDNSPLHF. CDR3 nucleotide sequence: TGTGCCAGCAGCCAACAATCGGGGGGGGATAATTCACCCCTCCACTTT.

This clonotype was seen ten or more times. The CDR3 DNA is TGTGCCAGCAGGAGACAGGGTCACAGCTACGAGCAGTACTTC. Encoded protein: CASRRQGHSYEQYF. The V call is TRBV28, the J call TRBJ2-7, with TRBD1 matching over 7 bases. Germline V gives CDR1 MDHEN, CDR2 SYDVKM. The CDR3 extends over 14 amino acids. V lost 6 bases and J lost 3; bases outside the gene matches: 8. Variable domain in full (rest from reference TRBV28 and TRBJ2-7): DVKVTQSSRYLVKRTGEKVFLECVQDMDHENMFWYRQDPGLGLRLIYFSYDVKMKEKGDIPEGYSVSREKKERFSLILESASTNQTSMYLCASRRQGHSYEQYFGPGTRLTVT.

The chain has TRBV25-1 and TRBJ2-1; a possible D gene is TRBD2 (5 bases). The germline CDR1 and CDR2 sequences are MGHDK and SYGVNS. The CDR3 has 19 amino acids. Trimming cost V 7 bases and J 1 base, with 26 bases left between them. CDR3 DNA sequence: TGTGCCAGCATCGGACGGGGAGCGCTGAATCCTGGATCCTACAATGAGCAGTTCTTC. This sequence encodes CASIGRGALNPGSYNEQFF.

Many counts were recorded for this clonotype. The genes are TRBV27 and TRBJ1-3; unclear D gene. The germline V and J ends were trimmed by 8 bases and 3 bases, with 14 bases remaining between them. The V gene's germline CDR1 is MNHEY and CDR2 SMNVEV (reference sequence). The CDR3 totals 14 residues. This CDR3 is CASAKGGFGNTIYF. The CDR3 DNA reads as TGTGCCAGCGCTAAAGGAGGGTTTGGAAACACCATATATTTT.

This clonotype was recorded at least ten times. The chain couples TRBV19 to TRBJ2-1, with D perhaps matching TRBD2 (5 bases). V lost 0 bases and J 5 bases, leaving 11 bases between the germline ends. Germline V CDR1 and CDR2: LNHDA, SQIVND (reference sequence). CDR3 length: 15 residues. The CDR3 reads CASSIDQRLNNEQFF. The CDR3 region has the DNA TGTGCCAGTAGTATAGATCAGCGGCTAAACAATGAGCAGTTCTTC.

This clonotype was found many times. The V and J genes are TRBV4-2 and TRBJ2-7, with D possibly matching TRBD2 (5 bases). Trimming left V 0 bases short and J 6 bases short, with 18 bases between. Germline V gene sequence: CDR1 LGHNA, CDR2 YNFKEQ. This CDR3 spans 16 amino acids. Here the CDR3 reads CASSQDPGAALGEQYF. The CDR3 DNA is TGTGCCAGCAGCCAAGATCCCGGAGCGGCCCTCGGCGAGCAGTACTTC.

The chain is built from TRBV4-2 and TRBJ2-1, with a weak D call TRBD2 (6 bases). V shed 4 bases and J shed 10 bases, with 8 bases lying between them. CDR3 length: 11 amino acids. Germline assignment: CDR1 LGHNA and CDR2 YNFKEQ. CDR3 bases: TGTGCCAGCAGCCTTAGCGGAGAGCAGTTCTTC. Encoded protein: CASSLSGEQFF.

The chain has TRBV15 and TRBJ2-1; possibly TRBD1 or TRBD2 for D (6 bases each). The CDR3 contains 17 residues. The V gene lost 1 base and the J gene lost 5 bases, with 18 bases spanning the gap. Germline loops: CDR1 LNHNV, CDR2 YYDKDF (reference sequence). This chain's CDR3 is CATSRVRGTRGNNEQFF. CDR3 nucleotides: TGTGCCACCAGCAGAGTCCGCGGGACGAGGGGGAACAATGAGCAGTTCTTC.